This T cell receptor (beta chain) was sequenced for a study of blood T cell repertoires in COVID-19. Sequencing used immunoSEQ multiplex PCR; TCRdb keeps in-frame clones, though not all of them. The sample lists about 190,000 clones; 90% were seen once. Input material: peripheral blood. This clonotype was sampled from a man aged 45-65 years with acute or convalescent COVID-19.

The CDR3 protein is CASTEPGQWTEAFF. The CDR3 DNA reads as TGTGCCAGCACTGAACCGGGACAGTGGACTGAAGCTTTCTTT. V and J are TRBV28 and TRBJ1-1; 7 bases are a match to TRBD1. V lost 7 bases to trimming and J lost 5 bases; unmatched junction nucleotides: 10. Germline CDR1 and CDR2: MDHEN and SYDVKM. The CDR3 is made up of 14 amino acids.